Included here is one T cell receptor (beta chain) sequence, with context. This table comes from immunoSEQ multiplex PCR, and its TCRdb copy is limited to in-frame clones, with some not included. The table has around 13,000 clones, about 90% seen once. This entry is derived from a study of blood T cell repertoires in COVID-19. The TCR sequence derives from a human donor in a cohort sampled during active COVID-19. The sequencing input was peripheral blood.

DNA for the CDR3: TGCGCCAGCAGCGGGGGGACAGCTTTCCAAGAGACCCAGTACTTC. Translation gives CASSGGTAFQETQYF. The chain links TRBV5-1 to TRBJ2-5; D is perhaps TRBD1 (7 bases). CDR1 and CDR2 from the germline V gene are SGHRS and YFSETQ. Trimming removed 4 bases at V and 1 base at J, with 14 bases between. CDR3 length equals 15 residues.